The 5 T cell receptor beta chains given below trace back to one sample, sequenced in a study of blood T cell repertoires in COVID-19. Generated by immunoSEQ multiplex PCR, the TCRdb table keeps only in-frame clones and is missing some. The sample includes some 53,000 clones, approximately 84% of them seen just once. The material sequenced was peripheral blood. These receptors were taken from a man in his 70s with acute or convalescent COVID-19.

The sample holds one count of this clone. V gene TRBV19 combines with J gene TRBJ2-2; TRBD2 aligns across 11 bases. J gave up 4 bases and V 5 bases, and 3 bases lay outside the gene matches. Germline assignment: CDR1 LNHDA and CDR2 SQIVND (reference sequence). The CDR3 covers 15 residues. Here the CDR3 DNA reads TGTGCCAGTAGTGTACTAGCGGGAGTCACCGGGGAGCTGTTTTTT. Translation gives CASSVLAGVTGELFF.

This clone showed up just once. The CDR3 region is CASSFLADPGETQYF. The CDR3 bases are TGCGCCAGCAGCTTCCTAGCGGACCCGGGGGAGACCCAGTACTTC. J is TRBJ2-5 and V is TRBV5-1; 7 nucleotides line up with TRBD2. Germline values: CDR1 SGHRS, CDR2 YFSETQ. V was pared by 2 bases and J by 5 bases, with 9 bases of the junction left unmatched. The CDR3 consists of 15 residues.

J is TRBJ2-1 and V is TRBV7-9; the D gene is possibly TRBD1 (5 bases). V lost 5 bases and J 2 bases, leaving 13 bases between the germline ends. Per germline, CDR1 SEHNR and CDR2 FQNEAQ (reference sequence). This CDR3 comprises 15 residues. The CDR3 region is CASSILADTYNEQFF. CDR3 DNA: TGTGCCAGCAGCATTCTGGCGGACACCTACAATGAGCAGTTCTTC. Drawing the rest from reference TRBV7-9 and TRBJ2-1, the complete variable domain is DTGVSQNPRHKITKRGQNVTFRCDPISEHNRLYWYRQTLGQGPEFLTYFQNEAQLEKSRLLSDRFSAERPKGSFSTLEIQRTEQGDSAMYLCASSILADTYNEQFFGPGTRLTVL.

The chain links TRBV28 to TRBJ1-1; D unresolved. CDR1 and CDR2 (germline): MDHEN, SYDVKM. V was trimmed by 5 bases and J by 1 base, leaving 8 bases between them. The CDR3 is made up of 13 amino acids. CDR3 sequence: CASSAMRNTEAFF. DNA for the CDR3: TGTGCCAGCAGTGCGATGCGGAACACTGAAGCTTTCTTT.

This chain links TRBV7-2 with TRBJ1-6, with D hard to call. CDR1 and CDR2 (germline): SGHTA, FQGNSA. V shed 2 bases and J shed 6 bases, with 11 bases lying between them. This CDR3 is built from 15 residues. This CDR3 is CASSLFELPNSPLHF. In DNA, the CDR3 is TGTGCCAGCAGCTTATTCGAGCTCCCTAATTCACCCCTCCACTTT.